Listed below are T cell receptor beta chains from one sample, sequenced in a study of OX40 agonist ivuxolimab in advanced cancers. TCRdb keeps only in-frame clones here, not all; method: immunoSEQ multiplex PCR. In the table there are more than 65,000 clones, approximately 78% of which are singletons. The sequences come from CD4+ or CD8+ T cells sorted from blood, collected in a trial of the OX40 agonist ivuxolimab. The receptors were sampled from an adult with an advanced solid tumor such as melanoma, head and neck, liver or kidney cancer. The CDR3 runs from the conserved cysteine through the conserved F or W. The order of the fields is V gene, D gene, clone size, J gene, CDR3 protein, CDR3 DNA. A D gene is named only where the DNA matches it firmly. The listing skips clone size in some rows; elsewhere it reads once, few, many or a size class.

>TRBV7-2|-|once|TRBJ2-6
CASSLRGYGANVLTF
TGTGCCAGCAGCCTCCGGGGCTATGGGGCCAACGTCCTGACTTTC
>TRBV6-5|-|-|TRBJ2-6
CASRTGRRSVLTF
TGTGCCAGCAGAACAGGGCGGCGGAGCGTCCTGACTTTC
>TRBV29-1|TRBD1|-|TRBJ2-7
CSVQTGTGGIYEQYF
TGCAGCGTGCAGACCGGGACAGGGGGCATCTACGAGCAGTACTTC
>TRBV5-1|TRBD2|-|TRBJ2-1
CASRLGLAGYNEQFF
TGCGCCAGCAGGCTAGGACTAGCGGGCTACAATGAGCAGTTCTTC
>TRBV30|TRBD1|-|TRBJ1-6
CAWTAERTGRSYNSPLHF
TGTGCCTGGACGGCCGAAAGGACAGGGCGCTCCTATAATTCACCCCTCCACTTT
>TRBV21-1|-|-|TRBJ1-1
CASSNGNLNTEAFF
TGTGCCAGCAGCAACGGAAATCTGAACACTGAAGCTTTCTTT
>TRBV5-6|-|-|TRBJ1-2
CASSSDQGLGGYTF
TGTGCCAGCAGCTCTGATCAGGGGTTGGGTGGCTACACCTTC
>TRBV7-2|TRBD1|-|TRBJ2-7
CASSRLGQGGSYEQYF
TGTGCCAGCAGCCGACTCGGACAGGGAGGCTCCTACGAGCAGTACTTC
>TRBV14|-|-|TRBJ1-2
CASSPAVGGRGYTF
TGTGCCAGCAGCCCCGCGGTCGGGGGGCGAGGCTACACCTTC
>TRBV5-1|-|-|TRBJ1-1
CASSLDSGNTEAFF
TGCGCCAGCAGCTTGGACAGTGGGAACACTGAAGCTTTCTTT
>TRBV18|-|-|TRBJ1-6
CASSREGLNSPLHF
TGTGCCAGCTCACGGGAGGGACTAAATTCACCCCTCCACTTT